These 20 T cell receptor beta chains were all obtained from the same sample, sequenced in a study of blood T cell repertoires in COVID-19. Libraries were prepared by immunoSEQ multiplex PCR; TCRdb keeps only in-frame clonotypes and omits some of them. This table has about 150,000 clones, roughly 80% appearing once. Input material: peripheral blood. All receptors derive from a man in his forties or fifties with active or convalescent COVID-19.

This clone showed up just a few times. The chain recombines TRBV6-4 with TRBJ2-2; 8 nucleotides match TRBD1. There are 15 residues in the CDR3. Looked up from germline, CDR1 is MRHNA and CDR2 is SNTAGT. V lost 5 bases to trimming and J lost 4 bases; unmatched junction nucleotides: 6. The CDR3 DNA sequence: TGTGCCAGCAGTCCTCCCGGGACAGGCACCGGGGAGCTGTTTTTT. This codes for CASSPPGTGTGELFF.

This chain uses TRBV4-1 with TRBJ2-1, with 7 bases matching TRBD2. Germline V lookup: CDR1 MGHRA, CDR2 YSYEKL. V trimming: 5 bases; J trimming: 4 bases; junction bases outside the gene matches: 11. This CDR3 spans 16 amino acids. The CDR3 DNA sequence: TGCGCCAGCAGCAGACGGCGGGAGATCTCGTACAATGAGCAGTTCTTC. Its translation is CASSRRREISYNEQFF.

V is TRBV10-3 and J is TRBJ2-3, with TRBD2 as a possible D gene (7 bases). Germline CDR1 ENHRY, CDR2 SYGVKD. Trimming cost V 6 bases and J 6 bases, with 19 bases left between them. CDR3 size: 15 residues. In DNA, the CDR3 is TGTGCCATCAGCGCCGGGACCCGGGGGGCGGATACGCAGTATTTT. It specifies CAISAGTRGADTQYF.

The chain employs TRBV28 and TRBJ2-7; 9 bases fit TRBD1. From germline, CDR1 is MDHEN and CDR2 SYDVKM. After removal of 6 bases from V and 4 bases from J, the junction contained 4 bases not matched to a gene. This CDR3 has 13 amino acids. The CDR3: CASRKQGAYEQYF. The CDR3 nucleotides are TGTGCCAGCAGGAAACAGGGGGCGTACGAGCAGTACTTC.

This chain links TRBV28 with TRBJ1-2, with 9 bases that match TRBD1. V gave up 2 bases and J gave up 7 bases; unmatched junction bases: 11. Germline CDR1 MDHEN, CDR2 SYDVKM. The CDR3 consists of 16 residues. In nucleotides, the CDR3 is TGTGCCAGCAGTTTACAGTTCGGACAGGGGAGTTCTGGCTACACCTTC. Its protein product is CASSLQFGQGSSGYTF.

The rearrangement links TRBV28 to TRBJ2-3; D might be TRBD1 (5 bases). CDR1 is MDHEN, CDR2 SYDVKM, per germline. Deletions cut 0 bases from V and 1 base from J, with 8 bases between. CDR3 length equals 15 residues. The CDR3 DNA sequence: TGTGCCAGCAGTTTATGGCAGGGCGGCACAGATACGCAGTATTTT. Protein product: CASSLWQGGTDTQYF. Full variable domain (outside the CDR3, taken from reference TRBV28 and TRBJ2-3): DVKVTQSSRYLVKRTGEKVFLECVQDMDHENMFWYRQDPGLGLRLIYFSYDVKMKEKGDIPEGYSVSREKKERFSLILESASTNQTSMYLCASSLWQGGTDTQYFGPGTRLTVL.

This chain links TRBV6-1 with TRBJ2-7; TRBD2 is a possible D gene (6 bases). The CDR3 runs to 16 residues. V shed 3 bases and J shed 2 bases, with 17 bases lying between them. The germline V gene encodes CDR1 MNHNS and CDR2 SASEGT. In nucleotides, the CDR3 is TGTGCCAGCAGTGATAGGGGCCTAGCGAAGACCTACGAGCAGTACTTC. Encoded protein: CASSDRGLAKTYEQYF.

The chain uses TRBV19 and TRBJ2-1; 7 positions agree with TRBD1. V shed 5 bases and J 9 bases; nucleotides not matched to a gene: 10. Germline CDR1 is LNHDA and CDR2 is SQIVND (reference sequence). There are 14 residues in the CDR3. This CDR3 is CASSSGGLTGEQFF. Written as DNA, the CDR3 is TGTGCCAGTAGTTCAGGGGGATTAACGGGTGAGCAGTTCTTC.

This clone was observed a handful of times. The CDR3 DNA is TGTGCCAGCAGCTCGGACGGGGACAATGAGCAGTTCTTC. It codes for CASSSDGDNEQFF. The chain joins TRBV7-3 to TRBJ2-1; a weak D match, TRBD2 (5 bases). Trimming cost V 4 bases and J 5 bases, with 9 bases left between them. CDR1 is SGHTA and CDR2 is FQGTGA in the germline V gene. The CDR3 is 13 amino acids. The full variable domain, with the rest looked up from reference TRBV7-3 and TRBJ2-1, is GAGVSQTPSNKVTEKGKYVELRCDPISGHTALYWYRQSLGQGPEFLIYFQGTGAADDSGLPNDRFFAVRPEGSVSTLKIQRTERGDSAVYLCASSSDGDNEQFFGPGTRLTVL.

The sample holds a few counts of this clone. This chain connects TRBV7-3 to TRBJ2-5; TRBD1 matches 9 bases. The CDR3 length is 14 residues. Germline lookup yields CDR1 SGHTA and CDR2 FQGTGA. Losses at the gene ends were 5 bases for V and 5 bases for J; bases not matched to a gene: 6. The CDR3 DNA reads as TGTGCCAGCAGCGAAACAGGGGGCATGGAGACCCAGTACTTC. This translates into CASSETGGMETQYF.

This clone was seen many times. The chain is built from TRBV5-1 and TRBJ2-7; maybe TRBD2 (6 bases). This CDR3 spans 16 amino acids. Germline assignment: CDR1 SGHRS and CDR2 YFSETQ. Trimming cost V 3 bases and J 3 bases, with 19 bases left between them. CDR3 nucleotides: TGCGCCAGCAGCTCCCTCCTGGGGGGAGAGGGCTACGAGCAGTACTTC. Amino acids: CASSSLLGGEGYEQYF. The full variable domain, its missing parts supplied by reference TRBV5-1 and TRBJ2-7, is KAGVTQTPRYLIKTRGQQVTLSCSPISGHRSVSWYQQTPGQGLQFLFEYFSETQRNKGNFPGRFSGRQFSNSRSEMNVSTLELGDSALYLCASSSLLGGEGYEQYFGPGTRLTVT.

This clone was seen a few times. The V and J genes are TRBV12-3 or TRBV12-4 and TRBJ1-5; possible D gene TRBD1, 6 bases. The CDR3 length is 13 residues. The germline V and J ends were trimmed by 2 bases and 6 bases, with 8 bases remaining between them. The CDR3 sequence is CASSLWTVQPQHF. The CDR3, as DNA: TGTGCCAGCAGTTTATGGACAGTTCAGCCCCAGCATTTT.

The gene calls are TRBV18 and TRBJ1-1; D call uncertain. CDR3 length: 14 residues. V was cut by 3 bases and J by 1 base, with 9 bases left in between. CDR1 and CDR2 (germline): KGHSH, LQKENI. CDR3 in DNA: TGTGCCAGCTCACCCCTCGAGAGGAACACTGAAGCTTTCTTT. The encoded protein is CASSPLERNTEAFF.

The chain recombines TRBV6-8 with TRBJ2-1; 10 positions match TRBD1. Germline V gene sequence: CDR1 MNHGY, CDR2 SAAAGT. V trimming: 0 bases; J trimming: 6 bases; junction bases outside the gene matches: 14. The length of the CDR3 is 19 residues. CDR3 region: CASSYSGGHSRDRGNEQFF. Here the CDR3 DNA reads TGTGCCAGCAGTTACTCGGGGGGGCATTCCCGGGACAGGGGCAATGAGCAGTTCTTC.

The chain combines TRBV7-8 with TRBJ2-7, with TRBD2 matching over 7 bases. V shed 1 base, J shed 2 bases, and the junction held 2 bases outside the gene matches. The CDR3 is 14 residues long. The germline gives CDR1 SGHVS, CDR2 FQNEAQ. DNA for the CDR3: TGTGCCAGCAGCTTAGAGCGGGAAACCTACGAGCAGTACTTC. It codes for CASSLERETYEQYF.

This chain joins TRBV7-2 and TRBJ1-6, with a weak D call TRBD1 (5 bases). The V gene's germline CDR1 is SGHTA and CDR2 FQGNSA. V was cut by 0 bases and J by 10 bases, with 13 bases left in between. CDR3 length: 15 residues. The CDR3: CASSLAMGEGSPLHF. The CDR3 coding sequence is TGTGCCAGCAGCTTAGCGATGGGGGAGGGATCACCCCTCCACTTT.

The gene calls are TRBV18 and TRBJ2-3; 10 bases are a match to TRBD2. Germline CDR1 KGHSH, CDR2 LQKENI. The J segment lost 0 bases and the V segment lost 2 bases, leaving 2 bases of the junction unmatched. CDR3 size: 16 residues. The CDR3 loop reads CASSPLAGGSTDTQYF. DNA of the CDR3: TGTGCCAGCTCACCATTAGCGGGAGGAAGCACAGATACGCAGTATTTT.

The V gene is TRBV28, the J gene TRBJ2-2; 7 bases agree with TRBD1. V lost 6 bases, J lost 7 bases, and 8 bases stayed unmatched. Germline lookup yields CDR1 MDHEN and CDR2 SYDVKM. CDR3 length equals 14 residues. The chain's CDR3 is CASSPGQPGGELFF. CDR3 DNA sequence: TGTGCCAGCAGCCCGGGACAGCCTGGCGGGGAGCTGTTTTTT. The entire variable domain, with the rest obtained from reference TRBV28 and TRBJ2-2, is as follows: DVKVTQSSRYLVKRTGEKVFLECVQDMDHENMFWYRQDPGLGLRLIYFSYDVKMKEKGDIPEGYSVSREKKERFSLILESASTNQTSMYLCASSPGQPGGELFFGEGSRLTVL.

This chain joins TRBV24-1 and TRBJ2-1, with a possible D match to TRBD2 (5 bases). Germline-derived CDR1 and CDR2 are KGHDR and SFDVKD. There are 15 residues in the CDR3. Trimming took 4 bases from V and 7 from J, leaving 16 bases between them. The CDR3 DNA reads TGTGCCACCAGTGAGATCGGCGGGCCTGTAAATGAGCAGTTCTTC. Its translation is CATSEIGGPVNEQFF.

This rearrangement joins TRBV18 to TRBJ2-7, with a possible D match to TRBD2 (6 bases). Trimming took 2 bases from V and 4 from J, leaving 15 bases between them. This CDR3 region has 15 residues. The germline V gene encodes CDR1 KGHSH and CDR2 LQKENI. The CDR3 sequence is CASSPDPGEVYEQYF. CDR3 in DNA: TGTGCCAGCTCACCAGACCCGGGAGAGGTGTACGAGCAGTACTTC.